The next 25 T cell receptor beta chains were all read from a single sample in a study of shared clonotypes between healthy human individuals. The method was immunoSEQ multiplex PCR; TCRdb's version includes in-frame clones alone and lacks a portion of them. The sample has 950,000 to 1,200,000 clones, around 77% seen once. The sequenced sample was memory CD4+ T cells from PBMCs. Specified subset: CD45RA-negative fraction. The source is a young man in good health. Some clones in this sample may be carry-over from other donors' samples.

This sequence joins TRBV6-5 and TRBJ1-3; D gene unclear. This CDR3 is 15 amino acids long. Germline V lookup: CDR1 MNHEY, CDR2 SVGAGI. Trimming left V 6 bases short and J 4 bases short, with 16 bases between. This CDR3 is CASRSGDVRGNTIYF. CDR3 nucleotides: TGTGCCAGCAGATCAGGAGATGTGCGAGGAAACACCATATATTTT.

Only one count was recorded for this clone. This chain joins TRBV29-1 and TRBJ2-1; D is unresolved. The CDR3 runs to 13 residues. The germline V and J ends were trimmed by 3 bases and 0 bases, with 6 bases remaining between them. The germline V gene encodes CDR1 SQVTM and CDR2 ANQGSEA. In DNA, the CDR3 is TGCAGCGTTGATGAGGACTCCTACAATGAGCAGTTCTTC. This sequence encodes CSVDEDSYNEQFF.

The rearrangement uses TRBV7-2 and TRBJ2-7, with unresolved D. The V and J ends lost 4 bases and 4 bases respectively, with 5 bases between them. Germline CDR1 is SGHTA and CDR2 is FQGNSA. The CDR3 spans 11 residues. CDR3 sequence: CASSYKYEQYF. The CDR3 DNA is TGTGCCAGCAGCTATAAGTACGAGCAGTACTTC.

The CDR3 reads CAWPHGASGRDTQYF. Here the CDR3 DNA reads TGTGCCTGGCCCCACGGGGCTAGCGGGAGAGATACGCAGTATTTT. This chain uses TRBV30 with TRBJ2-3; 10 nucleotides align to TRBD2. Trimming cost V 5 bases and J 5 bases; bases outside gene matches: 10. There are 15 residues in the CDR3. Germline V CDR1 and CDR2: GTSNPN, SVGIG (reference sequence). Based on the CDR3 plus reference TRBV30 and TRBJ2-3, the full variable domain is SQTIHQWPATLVQPVGSPLSLECTVEGTSNPNLYWYRQAAGRGLQLLFYSVGIGQISSEVPQNLSASRPQDRQFILSSKKLLLSDSGFYLCAWPHGASGRDTQYFGPGTRLTVL.

The chain carries TRBV7-9 and TRBJ2-3; no definite D call. This CDR3 has 13 amino acids. Trimming left V 0 bases short and J 5 bases short, with 6 bases between. Germline CDR1 SEHNR, CDR2 FQNEAQ (reference sequence). CDR3 sequence: CASSLAWVDTQYF. The CDR3 DNA is TGTGCCAGCAGCTTAGCGTGGGTAGATACGCAGTATTTT.

The chain employs TRBV28 and TRBJ1-5; D is uncertain. V lost 5 bases and J 2 bases, leaving 13 bases between the germline ends. The germline CDR1 and CDR2 sequences are MDHEN and SYDVKM. The CDR3 has 15 amino acids. Written as DNA, the CDR3 is TGTGCCAGCAGTCTGCCCCAGGAGGGCAATCAGCCCCAGCATTTT. Its protein is CASSLPQEGNQPQHF.

The chain joins TRBV7-9 to TRBJ1-1; TRBD1 is a possible D gene (5 bases). This CDR3 comprises 16 residues. Germline V gene data show CDR1 as SEHNR and CDR2 as FQNEAQ (reference sequence). Trimming shortened V by 2 bases and J by 0 bases, and 13 bases separated the two germline ends. CDR3 residues: CASSLPAGTLNTEAFF. In DNA, the CDR3 is TGTGCCAGCAGCTTACCAGCCGGGACCCTGAACACTGAAGCTTTCTTT.

The V gene is TRBV9, the J gene TRBJ2-1; 11 nucleotides match TRBD2. V was pared by 3 bases and J by 3 bases, with 2 bases of the junction left unmatched. The CDR3 runs to 15 residues. CDR1 and CDR2 from the germline V gene are SGDLS and YYNGEE. In DNA form, the CDR3 reads TGTGCCAGCAGCGCAACTAGCGGGAGCTACAATGAGCAGTTCTTC. Its translation: CASSATSGSYNEQFF.

V usage is TRBV2 and J usage is TRBJ1-2, with a possible D match to TRBD1 (5 bases). The ends were cut back, 7 bases at V and 8 bases at J, with 17 bases in the middle. Germline V gene sequence: CDR1 SNHLY, CDR2 FYNNEI. CDR3 length: 13 residues. The CDR3 DNA follows: TGTGCCAGCAAGATGGGCAGGGTGGAGGGCTACACCTTC. Its translation is CASKMGRVEGYTF.

This sequence joins TRBV6-5 and TRBJ2-2; 10 nucleotides align to TRBD2. V dropped 4 bases and J dropped 0; count of bases not matched to a gene: 2. Germline CDR1 is MNHEY and CDR2 is SVGAGI. The CDR3 contains 16 residues. The CDR3 reads CASSLAGGSNTGELFF. CDR3 in DNA: TGTGCCAGCAGTTTAGCGGGAGGATCGAACACCGGGGAGCTGTTTTTT.

Notes on this clone: Other DNA sequences in this sample translate to the same CDR3. The chain uses TRBV9 and TRBJ1-1; D is uncertain. V was trimmed by 0 bases and J by 1 base, leaving 7 bases between them. The length of the CDR3 is 14 residues. The germline gives CDR1 SGDLS, CDR2 YYNGEE. This chain's CDR3 is CASSVAWGNTEAFF. For the CDR3, the DNA is TGTGCCAGCAGCGTAGCATGGGGGAACACTGAAGCTTTCTTT.

This clone was recorded once. The chain is built from TRBV7-2 and TRBJ2-1; 11 positions agree with TRBD2. The junction had 12 bases not matched to a gene; V was cut back by 2 bases and J by 9 bases. This CDR3 spans 17 amino acids. Germline V gene sequence: CDR1 SGHTA, CDR2 FQGNSA. The chain's CDR3 is CASSLQLTLAGVFEQFF. Here the CDR3 DNA reads TGTGCCAGCAGCTTACAACTTACACTAGCGGGAGTATTTGAGCAGTTCTTC.

This clone was observed once. This chain uses TRBV2 with TRBJ2-6; no firm D call. Trimming shortened V by 7 bases and J by 0 bases, and 10 bases separated the two germline ends. The CDR3 covers 15 residues. Germline CDR1 is SNHLY and CDR2 is FYNNEI. The CDR3 here is CASNLFASGANVLTF. The CDR3 nucleotides read TGTGCCAGCAATCTCTTCGCCTCTGGGGCCAACGTCCTGACTTTC.

The V gene is TRBV2, the J gene TRBJ2-5; D is unclear. There are 12 residues in the CDR3. Deletions cut 8 bases from V and 5 bases from J, with 12 bases between. Germline values: CDR1 SNHLY, CDR2 FYNNEI. DNA of the CDR3: TGTGCCAGCTCCCCAATCGGGGAGACCCAGTACTTC. It yields the protein CASSPIGETQYF.

The chain has TRBV6-5 and TRBJ2-1, with D uncertain. The germline gives CDR1 MNHEY, CDR2 SVGAGI. The CDR3 sequence is 13 residues long. V gave up 4 bases and J gave up 6 bases, with 10 bases separating them. This CDR3 reads CASSFLGRNEQFF. The CDR3 DNA follows: TGTGCCAGCAGTTTCTTAGGCCGCAATGAGCAGTTCTTC.

This clone was observed once. The chain carries TRBV11-3 and TRBJ1-1; unclear D gene. The length of the CDR3 is 13 residues. The V gene lost 5 bases and the J gene lost 2 bases, with 9 bases spanning the gap. The germline gives CDR1 SGHNT, CDR2 YENEEA. The CDR3 DNA is TGTGCCAGCAGCCATGGGCGCAACACTGAAGCTTTCTTT. The encoded protein is CASSHGRNTEAFF.

This clone occurred a few times. J is TRBJ2-7 and V is TRBV4-1; D is uncertain. Trimming removed 0 bases at V and 7 bases at J, with 10 bases between. From germline, CDR1 is MGHRA and CDR2 YSYEKL. The length of the CDR3 is 13 residues. CDR3 sequence (DNA): TGCGCCAGCAGCCAAGACCTAGACTGGGAGCAGTACTTC. The encoded protein is CASSQDLDWEQYF.

The count of this clone is one. This rearrangement joins TRBV7-9 to TRBJ1-2, with D uncertain. This CDR3 region has 13 residues. Per the germline V gene, CDR1 is SEHNR and CDR2 is FQNEAQ (reference sequence). V was shortened by 5 bases and J by 4 bases, with 11 bases between the two germline ends. This CDR3 reads CASSPRAVYGYTF. The CDR3 DNA reads TGTGCCAGCAGCCCAAGGGCGGTCTATGGCTACACCTTC.

The chain joins TRBV5-4 to TRBJ1-2; D perhaps matches TRBD1 (5 bases). Per germline, CDR1 SGHNT and CDR2 YYREEE (reference sequence). Trimming took 4 bases from V and 4 from J, leaving 14 bases between them. This CDR3 is 14 amino acids long. The CDR3 DNA reads as TGTGCCAGCAGCCCACCCAACGGGGGCTATGGCTACACCTTC. Its protein is CASSPPNGGYGYTF.

V is TRBV27 and J is TRBJ2-7; TRBD2 agrees at 10 bases. The CDR3 covers 16 residues. Germline loops: CDR1 MNHEY, CDR2 SMNVEV (reference sequence). V was clipped by 5 bases and J by 0 bases; unmatched bases: 7. This CDR3 is CASSVAGLASSYEQYF. Written as DNA, the CDR3 is TGTGCCAGCAGTGTGGCGGGACTAGCGTCCTCCTACGAGCAGTACTTC.

The chain employs TRBV25-1 and TRBJ1-4; D perhaps matches TRBD1 (6 bases). Germline loops: CDR1 MGHDK, CDR2 SYGVNS. The CDR3 loop spans 15 amino acids. With 3 bases removed from V and 0 bases from J, the gap between germline ends came to 8 bases. The CDR3 region is CASSDDRSTNEKLFF. The CDR3 DNA reads as TGTGCCAGCAGTGATGACAGGTCAACTAATGAAAAACTGTTTTTT.

V is TRBV5-1 and J is TRBJ2-7; 7 positions match TRBD1. CDR1 is SGHRS, CDR2 YFSETQ, per germline. V lost 0 bases, J lost 4 bases, and 7 bases stayed unmatched. CDR3 length: 15 residues. As DNA, the CDR3 is TGCGCCAGCAGCTTGGTGGCAGGGGGTAGGTACGAGCAGTACTTC. It is translated as CASSLVAGGRYEQYF.

This chain joins TRBV9 and TRBJ2-1; D possibly corresponds to TRBD2 (6 bases). CDR1 and CDR2 from the germline V gene are SGDLS and YYNGEE. The ends were cut back, 0 bases at V and 8 bases at J, with 15 bases in the middle. CDR3 length: 15 amino acids. CDR3 in amino acids: CASSVGATSIHEQFF. CDR3 nucleotides: TGTGCCAGCAGCGTAGGGGCTACTAGCATCCATGAGCAGTTCTTC. Full variable domain (outside the CDR3, taken from reference TRBV9 and TRBJ2-1): DSGVTQTPKHLITATGQRVTLRCSPRSGDLSVYWYQQSLDQGLQFLIQYYNGEERAKGNILERFSAQQFPDLHSELNLSSLELGDSALYFCASSVGATSIHEQFFGPGTRLTVL.

This clone has only a few counts. The chain employs TRBV5-1 and TRBJ2-7; D call uncertain. V lost 1 base to trimming and J lost 6 bases, with 14 bases between them. Germline V gene data show CDR1 as SGHRS and CDR2 as YFSETQ. CDR3 length: 14 amino acids. In nucleotides, the CDR3 is TGCGCCAGCAGCTTGATTCCGTCGATGGGCGAGCAGTACTTC. Translated: CASSLIPSMGEQYF.

The V and J genes are TRBV4-3 and TRBJ1-2; D is unclear. CDR1 LGHNA and CDR2 YSLEER come from the germline V gene. Trimming stripped 0 bases from V and 3 bases from J, with 17 bases between. The CDR3 sequence is 17 residues long. The CDR3 nucleotides read TGCGCCAGCAGCCAAGATTGGATTGAAAGAGGTTACTATGGCTACACCTTC. Residues: CASSQDWIERGYYGYTF.